Listed below are T cell receptor beta chains from one sample, sequenced in a study of blood T cell repertoires in COVID-19. This table comes from immunoSEQ multiplex PCR, and its TCRdb copy is limited to in-frame clones, with some not included. The table has about 360,000 clones, 88% seen once; the top ten hold roughly 1.9%. The sample comprised PBMCs or T cells enriched from blood (not recorded which). These receptors all stem from a middle-aged woman with acute COVID-19. Both conserved end residues are part of each CDR3. A D gene is named only where the DNA matches it firmly. A row's size may be missing; if present it is once, few, many or a size class.

>-|14|-|TRBJ1-5|TRBV18
TGTGCCAGCTCACAACAGGGAAGCAATCAGCCCCAGCATTTT
CASSQQGSNQPQHF
>-|16|-|TRBJ1-1|TRBV5-5
TGTGCCAGCAGCTTGGGAAGTGCAGGGTTGAACACTGAAGCTTTCTTT
CASSLGSAGLNTEAFF
>-|16|-|TRBJ2-1|TRBV4-1
TGCGCCAGCAGCCAAGATGAAACGGTCTCCTACAATGAGCAGTTCTTC
CASSQDETVSYNEQFF
>-|14|TRBD1|TRBJ2-1|TRBV5-4
TGTGCCAGCAGTAAGACAGGGGGTTACAATGAGCAGTTCTTC
CASSKTGGYNEQFF
>-|12|-|TRBJ2-5|TRBV5-1
TGCGCCAGCAGCTTGGTACAAGAGACCCAGTACTTC
CASSLVQETQYF
>-|13|-|TRBJ1-5|TRBV3-1/TRBV3-2
TGTGCCAGCAGCCGCGGAGAGGATCAGCCCCAGCATTTT
CASSRGEDQPQHF
>-|11|-|TRBJ2-7|TRBV20-1
TGCAGTGCGCGACTAGTTAACGAGCAGTACTTC
CSARLVNEQYF
>-|15|-|TRBJ1-6|TRBV15
TGTGCCACCAGCAGAGATCTCCCTCGGGGTTCACCCCTCCACTTT
CATSRDLPRGSPLHF
>-|15|-|TRBJ2-7|TRBV6-5
TGTGCCAGCAGTAAAACCGGGACACCAAAGTACGAGCAGTACTTC
CASSKTGTPKYEQYF
>few|16|TRBD1|TRBJ1-2|TRBV18
TGTGCCAGCTCTCTACAGGGGAACAATCCTATAGATGGCTACACCTTC
CASSLQGNNPIDGYTF
>-|14|TRBD1|TRBJ1-3|TRBV7-9
TGTGCCAGCAGCCGGACAGGGGCTGGAAACACCATATATTTT
CASSRTGAGNTIYF
>-|14|-|TRBJ2-6|TRBV2
TGTGCCAGTTACAGGGAGACCGGGGCCAACGTCCTGACTTTC
CASYRETGANVLTF
>-|13|-|TRBJ1-2|TRBV5-1
TGCGCCAGCAGCTTGGACCAGGGCTATGGCTACACCTTC
CASSLDQGYGYTF
>-|15|TRBD1|TRBJ2-1|TRBV15
TGTGCCACCAGCAGGGGGACAGGGTCTTACAGTGAGCAGTTCTTC
CATSRGTGSYSEQFF
>-|14|-|TRBJ2-1|TRBV19
TGTGCCAGTAGTTTTCAGGGCGGATTGGGTGAGCAGTTCTTC
CASSFQGGLGEQFF
>-|13|-|TRBJ2-7|TRBV2
TGTGCCAGCAGTGAAGCTATAGTGGTGGAGCAGTACTTC
CASSEAIVVEQYF
>once|13|-|TRBJ1-6|TRBV30
TGTGCCTGGAGCCTGACAGATAATTCACCCCTCCACTTT
CAWSLTDNSPLHF
>-|13|-|TRBJ2-7|TRBV7-9
TGTGCCAGCAGCCCCGGGGGGCAATACGAGCAGTACTTC
CASSPGGQYEQYF
>-|11|-|TRBJ2-3|TRBV12-3/TRBV12-4
TGTGCCAGTCGGGGAGCCGATACGCAGTATTTT
CASRGADTQYF
>-|14|-|TRBJ2-3|TRBV6-4
TGTGCCAGCAGTGAGGCGCAGGGGACAGATACGCAGTATTTT
CASSEAQGTDTQYF
>-|17|TRBD2|TRBJ2-5|TRBV30
TGTGCCTGGAGTGTACGCTCTAGCGGGACCCGGCAAGAGACCCAGTACTTC
CAWSVRSSGTRQETQYF
>-|13|TRBD1|TRBJ1-6|TRBV18
TGTGCCAGCTCAGAGGACAGGGATTCACCCCTCCACTTT
CASSEDRDSPLHF
>-|18|TRBD1|TRBJ1-6|TRBV27
TGTGCCAGCAGTCCAGGGACAGGGGGCAGCTCCTATAATTCACCCCTCCACTTT
CASSPGTGGSSYNSPLHF
>-|12|-|TRBJ2-7|TRBV18
TGTGCCAGCTCACCGGACATCTACGAGCAGTACTTC
CASSPDIYEQYF
>-|16|TRBD2|TRBJ2-3|TRBV5-8
TGTGCCAGCAGCTTGTGGGGCGGGGGGCTCGGAGATACGCAGTATTTT
CASSLWGGGLGDTQYF
>-|15|-|TRBJ1-4|TRBV7-9
TGTGCCAGCAGCTCCCGACAGTCAACTAATGAAAAACTGTTTTTT
CASSSRQSTNEKLFF
>few|13|-|TRBJ1-2|TRBV30
TGTGCCTGGAGTGTCGCCGGGGTTGCGGGCTACACCTTC
CAWSVAGVAGYTF
>-|15|-|TRBJ1-1|TRBV27
TGTGCCAGCAGTTTCGGAGGGCGCGGCCACACTGAAGCTTTCTTT
CASSFGGRGHTEAFF
>-|14|TRBD2|TRBJ2-4|TRBV27
TGTGCCAGCAGTTTAAAGGGGCACGGGAGGGATCAGTACTTC
CASSLKGHGRDQYF
>-|15|-|TRBJ1-2|TRBV3-1/TRBV3-2
TGTGCCAGCAGCTGGGACAACAACACCCCTAATGGCTACACCTTC
CASSWDNNTPNGYTF
>-|15|TRBD1|TRBJ2-7|TRBV19
TGTGCCAGTAAGTCCTCCAGGGGGACCGAAGGCGAGCAGTACTTC
CASKSSRGTEGEQYF
>-|16|TRBD2|TRBJ2-2|TRBV4-2
TGTGCCAGCAGCCAAAATAGCGGGGCGAACACCGGGGAGCTGTTTTTT
CASSQNSGANTGELFF
>-|16|-|TRBJ2-7|TRBV6-1
TGTGCCAGCAGTGAGTCGTTTTCGGCAGGGTACGGCGAGCAGTACTTC
CASSESFSAGYGEQYF
>-|13|-|TRBJ1-2|TRBV5-8
TGTGCCAGCAGCTTGCGGGGGGTGGGAGGCTACACCTTC
CASSLRGVGGYTF
>-|15|TRBD1|TRBJ1-2|TRBV2
TGTGCCAGCACCGGGACAGGGGGTGCTAACTATGGCTACACCTTC
CASTGTGGANYGYTF
>once|17|TRBD1|TRBJ2-2|TRBV5-8
TGTGCCAGCAGCTCAGGGACAGGGCTGGTGAACACCGGGGAGCTGTTTTTT
CASSSGTGLVNTGELFF
>-|16|-|TRBJ2-5|TRBV15
TGTGCCACCAGCAGAGCAAACAGGGAAGTAAGAGAGACCCAGTACTTC
CATSRANREVRETQYF
>-|13|TRBD2|TRBJ2-7|TRBV7-9
TGTGCCAGCAGCGAGCGGGGAATATACGAGCAGTACTTC
CASSERGIYEQYF
>-|13|-|TRBJ2-5|TRBV7-8
TGTGCCAGCAGCTGGAAAGCGGTAGAGACCCAGTACTTC
CASSWKAVETQYF
>once|19|TRBD2|TRBJ2-2|TRBV24-1
TGTGCCACCAGTGACCAGAGCCCCACTAGCGGGGGGCCCGCCGGGGAGCTGTTTTTT
CATSDQSPTSGGPAGELFF
>-|14|-|TRBJ2-2|TRBV30
TGTGCCTGGAGTGAAGGGAGGAGCACCGGGGAGCTGTTTTTT
CAWSEGRSTGELFF
>once|15|-|TRBJ1-4|TRBV10-3
TGTGCCATCAGTGAGTCTGGGGAGGTGAGGGAAAAACTGTTTTTT
CAISESGEVREKLFF
>-|16|-|TRBJ1-1|TRBV7-8
TGTGCCAGCAGCTCGGGCGCGTCAGGGGCGGGCACTGAAGCTTTCTTT
CASSSGASGAGTEAFF
>-|12|TRBD2|TRBJ2-7|TRBV6-2/TRBV6-3
TGTGCCAGCAGCACGGGAGGGACCGAGCAGTACTTC
CASSTGGTEQYF
>-|15|-|TRBJ2-3|TRBV3-1/TRBV3-2
TGTGCCAGCAGCCAACGTGGAGGGGGCTTAAATACGCAGTATTTT
CASSQRGGGLNTQYF
>-|12|-|TRBJ1-1|TRBV7-9
TGTGCCAGCAGCTACGGGACACGAGAAGCTTTCTTT
CASSYGTREAFF
>-|17|TRBD1|TRBJ1-6|TRBV13
TGTGCCAGCAGCTTATCGAGGGGGCCGCTTCAGAATTCACCCCTCCACTTT
CASSLSRGPLQNSPLHF
>-|16|TRBD2|TRBJ2-1|TRBV30
TGTGCCTGGACACTACCAACCATAGCGGGGAGCAATGAGCAGTTCTTC
CAWTLPTIAGSNEQFF
>-|15|-|TRBJ1-4|TRBV4-2
TGTGCCAGCAGCCAAGGGCAGGCAGTAAATGAAAAACTGTTTTTT
CASSQGQAVNEKLFF
>-|18|TRBD1|TRBJ1-2|TRBV23-1
TGCGCCAGCAGTCAATCAGAGGGCATCGGACAGGGGGCTCGCGGCTACACCTTC
CASSQSEGIGQGARGYTF
>-|13|-|TRBJ1-1|TRBV12-3/TRBV12-4
TGTGCCAGCAGTCGTACAGCGAACACTGAAGCTTTCTTT
CASSRTANTEAFF
>-|14|TRBD1|TRBJ1-1|TRBV19
TGTGCCAGTAGTATGGACAGGCTGAACACTGAAGCTTTCTTT
CASSMDRLNTEAFF
>-|15|-|TRBJ1-2|TRBV6-1
TGTGCCAGCAGTGAAGCGGCCAGGCCGGTAGAAGGCTACACCTTC
CASSEAARPVEGYTF
>-|15|-|TRBJ2-3|TRBV6-1
TGTGCCAGCAGTGAAATGGGACACAGCACAGATACGCAGTATTTT
CASSEMGHSTDTQYF
>-|16|TRBD2|TRBJ2-5|TRBV20-1
TGCAGTGCTAGTAAATTGGCGGGGGGGCTTCCAGAGACCCAGTACTTC
CSASKLAGGLPETQYF